The present T cell receptor beta chain was sequenced within a study of esophageal squamous cell carcinoma under preoperative chemotherapy. Broader study findings: Tumor-infiltrating lymphocytes showed no significant post-chemotherapy TCR diversity increase, unlike peripheral T cells.

This clonotype was seen at least ten times. No antigen is known for it. TCRdb recomputed calls from the PCR reads with MiXCR, one row per CDR3 protein. The data contain about 30,000 distinct CDR3 sequences, under 60% of them singletons. The sample's time point: before preoperative PTX-NDP chemotherapy. Before surgery, patients were given preoperative paclitaxel-nedaplatin chemotherapy. The germline V gene has CDR1 MNHEY and CDR2 SMNVEV (reference sequence). The V gene lost 6 bases and the J gene lost 5 bases, with 23 bases spanning the gap. The CDR3 is 16 residues long. The receptor's source is a human donor with esophageal squamous cell carcinoma. The donor label of this sample is uncertain. V and J are TRBV27 and TRBJ2-7; possibly TRBD1 for D (6 bases). This specimen was collected from a patient given preoperative chemotherapy. The CDR3 bases are TGTGCCAGCAGATTAGTCCCCGAGGGGGTTTTCGACGAGCAGTACTTC. It yields the protein CASRLVPEGVFDEQYF.